Given below is one T cell receptor (beta chain) in context. Its specificity is unknown. The sample belongs to a study of identical twins. Study conclusions and caveats: Insertions were fewer in abundant cord blood beta clonotypes, whereas memory repertoires showed none of this pattern.

One entry per CDR3 protein, called by TCRdb with MiXCR from the 5' RACE reads. The data contain about 720,000 distinct CDR3 sequences, 15% to 20% of them singletons. This CDR3 is 16 amino acids long. Trimming cost V 3 bases and J 0 bases, with 12 bases left between them. These same records also appear under a second study, on T cells expressing NK-cell markers. This second report adds: The study drew TCR beta repertoires from sorted CD3+CD56+NKG2C+, CD3+CD56+NKG2C- and CD3+CD56-NKG2C+ T cells.

This chain connects TRBV12-3 or TRBV12-4 to TRBJ2-1, with unresolved D. The material sequenced was PBMCs. This clonotype was obtained from a woman aged 18-30 years in good health. CDR3 nucleotide sequence: TGTGCCAGCAGTTTTGTTCCATCAAGCTCCTACAATGAGCAGTTCTTC. Its protein product is CASSFVPSSSYNEQFF.